A selection of T cell receptor beta chains follows, all from one sample in a study of cytomegalovirus exposure and HLA in healthy donors. The data were produced by immunoSEQ multiplex PCR, yet TCRdb's version contains in-frame clones alone and is incomplete. The sample includes around 150,000 clones, roughly 86% of them seen just once. Sequencing used PBMCs. The source of these receptors is a woman aged 40-49 years in good health and CMV-seronegative. CDR3s include the opening cysteine and the closing phenylalanine or tryptophan. D genes are given only for firm matches. Expanded clones are given a class, and other clones once, few, many or no size at all.

d_call j_call clone_size v_call cdr3_aa cdr3_nt
- TRBJ2-1 - TRBV9 CASSVGSGNNEQFF TGTGCCAGCAGCGTAGGGAGCGGAAACAATGAGCAGTTCTTC
- TRBJ1-2 - TRBV11-2 CASSLAGYPETLHYGYTF TGTGCCAGCAGCTTAGCGGGATACCCTGAGACACTGCACTATGGCTACACCTTC
- TRBJ1-5 - TRBV28 CASSYPQGGNQPQHF TGTGCCAGCAGTTATCCTCAGGGCGGCAATCAGCCCCAGCATTTT
TRBD2 TRBJ2-1 - TRBV29-1 CSVEELAASYNEQFF TGCAGCGTTGAGGAACTAGCGGCATCCTACAATGAGCAGTTCTTC
- TRBJ2-3 - TRBV6-5 CASSRRLRGDTQYF TGTGCCAGCAGTAGGCGTCTCAGGGGAGATACGCAGTATTTT
- TRBJ2-7 - TRBV7-9 CASSLEVGVGGSYEQYF TGTGCCAGCAGCTTAGAGGTGGGGGTGGGGGGAAGCTACGAGCAGTACTTC
- TRBJ1-3 - TRBV9 CASSVVPGSGNTIYF TGTGCCAGCAGCGTGGTTCCGGGCTCTGGAAACACCATATATTTT
- TRBJ2-1 - TRBV2 CASNLLASSYNEQFF TGTGCCAGCAATTTACTAGCCAGCTCCTACAATGAGCAGTTCTTC
TRBD2 TRBJ2-1 - TRBV7-2 CASSLTRLANNEQFF TGTGCCAGCAGCTTAACGCGACTAGCCAATAATGAGCAGTTCTTC
TRBD2 TRBJ2-5 - TRBV7-9 CSSRLGSGGTETQYF TGTTCCAGCAGGCTGGGATCGGGAGGGACAGAGACCCAGTACTTC
- TRBJ1-1 - TRBV11-3 CASSLRTAMNTEAFF TGTGCCAGCAGCTTACGCACAGCTATGAACACTGAAGCTTTCTTT
TRBD1 TRBJ2-5 - TRBV5-1 CASSLTGTGGQETQYF TGCGCCAGCAGCCTAACCGGGACAGGGGGCCAAGAGACCCAGTACTTC
TRBD1 TRBJ1-2 - TRBV30 CAWNSGTGYGYTF TGTGCCTGGAATAGTGGGACAGGCTATGGCTACACCTTC
- TRBJ2-5 - TRBV10-3 CAISPTAGETQYF TGTGCCATCAGCCCGACGGCAGGGGAGACCCAGTACTTC
TRBD2 TRBJ2-1 - TRBV7-2 CASSLAGSGIYNEQFF TGTGCCAGCAGCCTTGCAGGTAGCGGGATTTACAATGAGCAGTTCTTC
TRBD1 TRBJ1-6 once TRBV6-5 CASSAAGTGSPLHF TGTGCCAGCAGCGCCGCCGGGACAGGGTCACCCCTCCACTTT
- TRBJ2-6 - TRBV28 CASSSYSGANVLTF TGTGCCAGCAGTTCCTACTCTGGGGCCAACGTCCTGACTTTC
- TRBJ2-1 - TRBV7-2 CASSLLRLNNEQFF TGTGCCAGCAGCTTACTAAGACTAAACAATGAGCAGTTCTTC
- TRBJ2-3 - TRBV5-5 CASSLERDTQYF TGTGCCAGCAGCTTGGAACGGGATACGCAGTATTTT
TRBD2 TRBJ2-7 - TRBV4-1 CASSPQREGRYEQYF TGCGCCAGCAGCCCTCAGCGGGAAGGGAGATACGAGCAGTACTTC
TRBD2 TRBJ2-2 - TRBV7-7 CASSSDQAGVGTGELFF TGTGCCAGCAGCTCCGATCAAGCGGGAGTAGGTACCGGGGAGCTGTTTTTT
- TRBJ2-5 - TRBV2 CARLNPGGAETQYF TGTGCCAGGCTCAATCCCGGAGGAGCAGAGACCCAGTACTTC
TRBD2 TRBJ2-1 - TRBV2 CASSEALPLAGVYEQFF TGTGCCAGCAGTGAAGCGCTTCCCCTAGCGGGAGTGTATGAGCAGTTCTTC
- TRBJ2-5 - TRBV4-1 CASSQSYAQVNWEETQYF TGCGCCAGCAGCCAGTCTTATGCACAGGTTAATTGGGAAGAGACCCAGTACTTC
TRBD2 TRBJ2-7 - TRBV6-6 CASSYGRRLAAYEQYF TGTGCCAGCAGTTACGGGCGACGACTAGCGGCCTACGAGCAGTACTTC
TRBD2 TRBJ2-7 - TRBV7-2 CASSGLAGGYEQYF TGTGCCAGCAGCGGACTAGCGGGAGGGTACGAGCAGTACTTC
- TRBJ1-2 - TRBV28 CASSSLHRDGGYTF TGTGCCAGCAGTTCCCTACACAGGGATGGTGGCTACACCTTC
- TRBJ2-4 - TRBV27 CASKGDKNIQYF TGTGCCAGCAAAGGGGACAAAAACATTCAGTACTTC
- TRBJ2-3 - TRBV7-9 CSSSFLVTAFSSTDTQYF TGTTCCAGCAGCTTCTTAGTGACTGCGTTCTCTAGCACAGATACGCAGTATTTT
- TRBJ1-3 - TRBV21-1 CASSKVDSISGNTIYF TGTGCCAGCAGCAAAGTGGACAGTATCTCTGGAAACACCATATATTTT
- TRBJ1-2 once TRBV21-1 CASSKVLREAVNYGYTF TGTGCCAGCAGCAAAGTTCTACGAGAGGCGGTTAACTATGGCTACACCTTC
- TRBJ1-2 few TRBV28 CASGPAGGGHGYTF TGTGCCAGCGGACCCGCAGGTGGAGGTCATGGCTACACCTTC
- TRBJ1-1 few TRBV10-3 CAISDGSATEAFF TGTGCCATCAGTGACGGGTCGGCCACTGAAGCTTTCTTT
- TRBJ2-5 - TRBV13 CASSRLVTETQYF TGTGCCAGCAGCAGGCTAGTTACGGAGACCCAGTACTTC
- TRBJ1-1 - TRBV7-8 CASRPTDGGPAFF TGTGCCAGCAGGCCCACGGACGGCGGGCCGGCTTTCTTT
- TRBJ2-1 - TRBV19 CASSIGTGFPHEQFF TGTGCCAGTAGTATCGGAACGGGGTTTCCCCATGAGCAGTTCTTC
TRBD1 TRBJ2-5 - TRBV5-1 CASSLGGQGAETQYF TGCGCCAGCAGCTTGGGGGGGCAGGGGGCAGAGACCCAGTACTTC
TRBD2 TRBJ2-7 - TRBV25-1 CASSEWGGVGGYEQYF TGTGCCAGCAGTGAATGGGGAGGGGTCGGGGGCTACGAGCAGTACTTC
TRBD2 TRBJ2-5 - TRBV7-6 CASSPIAGGPKTQYF TGTGCCAGCAGCCCTATAGCGGGAGGGCCGAAGACCCAGTACTTC
- TRBJ2-6 - TRBV6-6 CASSYGQGGANVLTF TGTGCCAGCAGTTACGGGCAGGGGGGGGCCAACGTCCTGACTTTC
TRBD2 TRBJ2-1 once TRBV5-1 CASSPSGASYNEQFF TGCGCCAGCAGCCCGAGCGGGGCCTCCTACAATGAGCAGTTCTTC
TRBD1 TRBJ1-1 - TRBV7-9 CASRAGGGNTEAFF TGTGCCAGCAGGGCAGGGGGCGGTAACACTGAAGCTTTCTTT
- TRBJ2-7 - TRBV7-2 CASSLVPSATFKGEQYF TGTGCCAGCAGCTTAGTCCCTAGCGCCACCTTTAAGGGCGAGCAGTACTTC
- TRBJ1-6 - TRBV4-3 CASSQDIGDYNSPLHF TGCGCCAGCAGCCAAGATATTGGAGACTATAATTCACCCCTCCACTTT
- TRBJ1-1 - TRBV11-2 CASSLGSLYYNTEAFF TGTGCCAGCAGCTTAGGTAGCCTCTACTATAACACTGAAGCTTTCTTT
- TRBJ1-3 - TRBV7-9 CASSRGSSGNTIYF TGTGCCAGCAGTCGGGGGAGCTCTGGAAACACCATATATTTT
- TRBJ2-3 - TRBV5-1 CASSTSLGAADTQYF TGCGCCAGCAGCACTTCTCTCGGTGCGGCAGATACGCAGTATTTT
- TRBJ1-3 few TRBV6-5 CASRIGDTIYF TGTGCCAGCAGGATCGGGGACACCATATATTTT
- TRBJ2-2 - TRBV7-3 CASSRQSGMTAGELFF TGTGCCAGCAGCCGTCAATCCGGGATGACTGCCGGGGAGCTGTTTTTT
- TRBJ2-7 - TRBV5-4 CASSPPFGSRGEQYF TGTGCCAGCAGCCCCCCTTTCGGCTCTAGGGGCGAGCAGTACTTC
- TRBJ2-1 - TRBV4-1 CASSQGVGRGDHEQFF TGCGCCAGCAGCCAAGGTGTCGGCAGGGGGGATCATGAGCAGTTCTTC
TRBD1 TRBJ2-3 - TRBV29-1 CSVSAFGTGYSDTQYF TGCAGCGTTTCCGCATTTGGGACAGGGTATTCAGATACGCAGTATTTT
- TRBJ1-2 - TRBV7-9 CASSLGDRLAGGYTF TGTGCCAGCAGCTTAGGAGACAGGCTCGCTGGAGGCTACACCTTC
TRBD2 TRBJ2-7 - TRBV19 CATSPLAGDEQYF TGTGCCACTTCCCCCCTAGCGGGAGACGAGCAGTACTTC
TRBD1 TRBJ1-2 - TRBV7-9 CASSRQGRDGYTF TGTGCCAGCAGCAGACAGGGTAGGGACGGCTACACCTTC